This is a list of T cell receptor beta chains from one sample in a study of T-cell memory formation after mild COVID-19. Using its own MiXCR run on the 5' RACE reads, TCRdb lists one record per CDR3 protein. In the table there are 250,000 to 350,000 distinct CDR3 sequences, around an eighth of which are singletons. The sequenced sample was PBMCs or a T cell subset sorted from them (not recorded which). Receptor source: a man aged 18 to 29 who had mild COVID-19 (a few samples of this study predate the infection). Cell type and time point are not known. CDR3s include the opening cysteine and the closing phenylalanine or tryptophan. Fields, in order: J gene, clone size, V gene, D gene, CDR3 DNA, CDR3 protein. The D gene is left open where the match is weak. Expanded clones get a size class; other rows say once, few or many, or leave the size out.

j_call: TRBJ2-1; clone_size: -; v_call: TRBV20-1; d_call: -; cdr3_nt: TGCAGTGCTAGAGGAGGGCCTAATGAGCAGTTCTTC; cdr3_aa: CSARGGPNEQFF
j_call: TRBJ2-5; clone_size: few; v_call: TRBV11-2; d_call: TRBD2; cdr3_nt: TGTGCCAGCAGCGGCCTAGCGGGGGAGGAAGAGACCCAGTACTTC; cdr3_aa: CASSGLAGEEETQYF
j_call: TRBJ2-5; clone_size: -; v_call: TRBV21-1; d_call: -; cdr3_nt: TGTGCCAGCAGGGAGACCCAGTACTTC; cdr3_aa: CASRETQYF
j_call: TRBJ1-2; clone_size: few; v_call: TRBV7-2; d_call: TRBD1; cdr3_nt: TGTGCCAGCAGCCGTCCGGGACAGGGGGTATATGGCTACACCTTC; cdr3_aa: CASSRPGQGVYGYTF
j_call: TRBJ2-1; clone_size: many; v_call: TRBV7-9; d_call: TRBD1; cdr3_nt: TGTGCCAGCAGCCCTCCCGGACAGGGGGCGATCTACAATGAGCAGTTCTTC; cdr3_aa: CASSPPGQGAIYNEQFF
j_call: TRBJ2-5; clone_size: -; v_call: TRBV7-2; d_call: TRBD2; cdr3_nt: TGTGCCAGCAGGCCGACTAGCGGGGGGATCCAAGAGACCCAGTACTTC; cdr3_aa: CASRPTSGGIQETQYF
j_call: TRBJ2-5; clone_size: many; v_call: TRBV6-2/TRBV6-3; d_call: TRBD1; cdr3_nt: TGTGCCAGCAGCGGGACAGGAGAGACCCAGTACTTC; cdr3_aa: CASSGTGETQYF
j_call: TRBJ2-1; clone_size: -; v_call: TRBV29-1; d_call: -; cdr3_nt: TGCAGCGTGGCCGGGACTGTGAATACCAATGAGCAGTTCTTC; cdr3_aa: CSVAGTVNTNEQFF
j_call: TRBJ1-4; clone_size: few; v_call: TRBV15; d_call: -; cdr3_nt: TGTGCCACCAGCGGGAACAGGGAGAGTTATGAAAAACTGTTTTTT; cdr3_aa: CATSGNRESYEKLFF
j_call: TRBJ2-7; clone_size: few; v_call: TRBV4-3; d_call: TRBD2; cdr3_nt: TGCGCCAGCAGCCCCCTTCCCCGTAGTAGCGGGGTCGAGCAGTACTTC; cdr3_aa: CASSPLPRSSGVEQYF
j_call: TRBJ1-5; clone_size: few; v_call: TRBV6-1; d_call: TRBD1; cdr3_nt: TGTGCCAGCAGTGGACAGGGTAGCAATCAGCCCCAGCATTTT; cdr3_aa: CASSGQGSNQPQHF
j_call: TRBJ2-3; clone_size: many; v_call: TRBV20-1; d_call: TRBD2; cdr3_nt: TGCAGTGCTCCCCGACTAGCGGGGGGCGGAGATACGCAGTATTTT; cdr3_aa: CSAPRLAGGGDTQYF
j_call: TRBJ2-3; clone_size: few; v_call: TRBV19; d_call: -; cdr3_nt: TGTGCCAGTAGTATAGCCGCAACAGATACGCAGTATTTT; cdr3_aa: CASSIAATDTQYF
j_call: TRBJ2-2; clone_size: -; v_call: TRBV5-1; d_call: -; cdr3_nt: TGCGCCAGCAGCTTGGATCCGGGGGGCATAACCGGGGAGCTGTTTTTT; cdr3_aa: CASSLDPGGITGELFF
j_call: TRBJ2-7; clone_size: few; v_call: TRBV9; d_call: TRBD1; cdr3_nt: TGTGCCAGCAGCGCAGACCCGGGACAGGGGTCCTACGAGCAGTACTTC; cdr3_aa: CASSADPGQGSYEQYF
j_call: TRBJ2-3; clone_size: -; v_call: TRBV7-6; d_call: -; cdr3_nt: TGTGCCAGCAGCTCAGGGGAAACAGATACGCAGTATTTT; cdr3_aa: CASSSGETDTQYF
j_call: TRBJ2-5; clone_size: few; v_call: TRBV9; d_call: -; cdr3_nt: TGTGCCAGCAGCGTACGCGGGGTAGGGCAAGAGACCCAGTACTTC; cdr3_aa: CASSVRGVGQETQYF
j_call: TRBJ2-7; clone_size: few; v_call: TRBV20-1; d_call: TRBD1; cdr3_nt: TGCAGTGCCCGGGGCGGGGACAGGGGCCTCTTCGAGCAGTACTTC; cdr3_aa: CSARGGDRGLFEQYF
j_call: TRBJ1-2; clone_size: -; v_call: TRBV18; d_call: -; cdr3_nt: TGTGCCAGCTCACCACTTCCCAGCGTGGGCTATGGCTACACCTTC; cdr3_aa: CASSPLPSVGYGYTF
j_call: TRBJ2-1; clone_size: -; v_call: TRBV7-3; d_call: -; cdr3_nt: TGTGCCAGCAGCCCCCTGGGGGGGCTCTACAATGAGCAGTTCTTC; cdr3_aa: CASSPLGGLYNEQFF
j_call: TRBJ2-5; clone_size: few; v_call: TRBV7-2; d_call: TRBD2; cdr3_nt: TGTGCCAGCAGCTCCCCCGGCGGTAGCGGGGGGGCCGTGGAGACCCAGTACTTC; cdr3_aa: CASSSPGGSGGAVETQYF
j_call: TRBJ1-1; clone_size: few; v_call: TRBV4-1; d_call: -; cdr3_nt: TGCGCCAGCAGCCCCCAGGCTTACGGGGGGCACACTGAAGCTTTCTTT; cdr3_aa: CASSPQAYGGHTEAFF
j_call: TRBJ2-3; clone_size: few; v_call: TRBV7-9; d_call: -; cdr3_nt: TGTGCCAGCAGCTTAGGCGGCCTGGAAGATACGCAGTATTTT; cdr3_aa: CASSLGGLEDTQYF
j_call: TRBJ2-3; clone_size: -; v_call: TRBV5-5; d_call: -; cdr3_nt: TGTGCCAGCAGCTTGTTCGGGCGGCAGTACAGAATCACAGATACGCAGTATTTT; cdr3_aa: CASSLFGRQYRITDTQYF
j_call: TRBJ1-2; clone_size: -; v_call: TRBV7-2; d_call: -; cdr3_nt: TGTGCCAGCAGCTTCCCGAGACAGGAGGTCTATGGCTACACCTTC; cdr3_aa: CASSFPRQEVYGYTF
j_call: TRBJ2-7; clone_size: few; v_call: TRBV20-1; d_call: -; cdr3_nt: TGCAGTGTCCAGAGCCCCGCAAAATACGAGCAGTACTTC; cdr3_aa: CSVQSPAKYEQYF
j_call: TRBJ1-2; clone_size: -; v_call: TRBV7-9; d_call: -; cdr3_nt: TGTGCCAGCAGCTTAGGGGTCGAAGGCTACACCTTC; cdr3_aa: CASSLGVEGYTF
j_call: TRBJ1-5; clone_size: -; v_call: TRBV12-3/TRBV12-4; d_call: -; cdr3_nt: TGTGCCAGCAGTTTCCCGGGCCGGCAGCCCCAGCATTTT; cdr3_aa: CASSFPGRQPQHF
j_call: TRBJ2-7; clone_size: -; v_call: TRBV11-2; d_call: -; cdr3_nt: TGTGCCAGCAGCTTATCCTCGGTGGACATATCCTACGAGCAGTACTTC; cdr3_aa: CASSLSSVDISYEQYF
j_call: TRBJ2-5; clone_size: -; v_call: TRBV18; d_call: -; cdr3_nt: TGTGCCAGCTCACCCCTCCGGGACTACCAAGAGACCCAGTACTTC; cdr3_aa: CASSPLRDYQETQYF
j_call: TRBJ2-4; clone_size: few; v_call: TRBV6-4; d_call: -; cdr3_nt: TGTGCCAGCACCCGATCATCGGAGCGGGTGGACAAAAACATTCAGTACTTC; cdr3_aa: CASTRSSERVDKNIQYF
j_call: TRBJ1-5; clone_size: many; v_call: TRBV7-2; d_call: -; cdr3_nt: TGTGCCAGCAGCTTAGATATAAATCAGCCCCAGCATTTT; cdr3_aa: CASSLDINQPQHF
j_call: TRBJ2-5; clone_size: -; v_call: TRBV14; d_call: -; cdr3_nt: TGTGCCAGCAGCCAAATACGGTGGCTAGAGACCCAGTACTTC; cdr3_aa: CASSQIRWLETQYF
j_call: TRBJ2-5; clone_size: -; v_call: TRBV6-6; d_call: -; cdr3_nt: TGTGCCAGCAGTTACCCCCAGGGGAATCAAGAGACCCAGTACTTC; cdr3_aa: CASSYPQGNQETQYF
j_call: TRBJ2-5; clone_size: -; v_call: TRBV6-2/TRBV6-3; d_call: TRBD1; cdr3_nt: TGTGCCAGCAGTACGACAGGGAATAGGGAGACCCAGTACTTC; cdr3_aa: CASSTTGNRETQYF
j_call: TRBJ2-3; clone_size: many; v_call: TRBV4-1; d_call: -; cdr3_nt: TGCGCCAGCAGCCAAGAACCCCCCCCATCGGGGGCCGGTACGCAGTATTTT; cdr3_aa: CASSQEPPPSGAGTQYF
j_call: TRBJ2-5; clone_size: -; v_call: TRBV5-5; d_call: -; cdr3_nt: TGTGCCAGCAGCTTGGGCTGGGGACAAGAGACCCAGTACTTC; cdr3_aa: CASSLGWGQETQYF
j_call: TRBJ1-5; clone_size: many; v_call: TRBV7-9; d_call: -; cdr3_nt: TGTGCCAGCAGCCGAACCAATTCACAGGGCAATCAGCCCCAGCATTTT; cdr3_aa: CASSRTNSQGNQPQHF
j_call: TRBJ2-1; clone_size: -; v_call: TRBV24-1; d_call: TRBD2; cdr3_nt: TGTGCCACCAGTGCCGTGACTAGCGGGGGGGACAAGAATGAGCAGTTCTTC; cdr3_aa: CATSAVTSGGDKNEQFF
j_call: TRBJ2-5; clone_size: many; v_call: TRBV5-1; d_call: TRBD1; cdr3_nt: TGCGCCAGCAGCCGCAACAGGGGTGATGAGACCCAGTACTTC; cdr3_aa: CASSRNRGDETQYF
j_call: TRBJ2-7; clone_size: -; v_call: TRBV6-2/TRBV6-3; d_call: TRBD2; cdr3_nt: TGTGCCAGCAGCAACGGACTAGCGGGGGATTCCTACGAGCAGTACTTC; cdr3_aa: CASSNGLAGDSYEQYF
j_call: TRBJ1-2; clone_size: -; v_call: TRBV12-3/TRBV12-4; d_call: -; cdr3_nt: TGTGCCAGCAGAAGTAGTATTTATGGCTACACCTTC; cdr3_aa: CASRSSIYGYTF
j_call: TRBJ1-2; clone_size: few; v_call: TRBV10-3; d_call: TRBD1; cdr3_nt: TGTGCCATCAGTGCTGGGATTGGACAGGGGGCGACTGGCTACACCTTC; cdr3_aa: CAISAGIGQGATGYTF
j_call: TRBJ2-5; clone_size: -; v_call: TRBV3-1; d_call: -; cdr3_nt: TGTGCCAGCAGCCCGGTCGGCAATTTCCAAGAGACCCAGTACTTC; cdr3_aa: CASSPVGNFQETQYF
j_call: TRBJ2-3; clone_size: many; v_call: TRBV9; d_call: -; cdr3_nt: TGTGCCAGCAGCGTAGACAGTAGCACAGATACGCAGTATTTT; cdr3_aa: CASSVDSSTDTQYF